Listed below are T cell receptor beta chains from one sample, sequenced in a study of graft-versus-host responses after intestinal transplantation. Profiling relied on immunoSEQ multiplex PCR, and the TCRdb table lists in-frame clones only, not all of them. The sample shows tens of thousands of clones, 80% to 95% of them seen only once. Sample: bone marrow, taken approximately 100 weeks after intestinal transplantation. These receptors all stem from a human patient who received an intestinal transplant, so some T cells may come from the graft donor. Each CDR3 is given with its conserved first and last residue. The order of the fields is V gene, clone size, J gene, CDR3 protein. The size of a clone is reported for some rows only, either as once, few or many, or as a class for expanded clones.

V: TRBV9; size: NA; J: TRBJ2-3; CDR3: CASSGSSNTQYF
V: TRBV6-1; size: NA; J: TRBJ1-6; CDR3: CASSGNRGRSYNSPLHF
V: TRBV13; size: NA; J: TRBJ2-3; CDR3: CASSLGGGVGLTDTQYF
V: TRBV15; size: NA; J: TRBJ2-1; CDR3: CATSTHPGLEVYNEQFF
V: TRBV10-1; size: few; J: TRBJ1-3; CDR3: CASSEGFSGNTIYF
V: TRBV4-1; size: NA; J: TRBJ1-4; CDR3: CASSQEGQTNEKLFF
V: TRBV18; size: NA; J: TRBJ2-1; CDR3: CASSPRGAGPSYNEQFF
V: TRBV5-5; size: NA; J: TRBJ2-1; CDR3: CASRPSVQTPQENYNEQFF
V: TRBV7-9; size: NA; J: TRBJ2-7; CDR3: CASSPQAGARDEQYF
V: TRBV29-1; size: NA; J: TRBJ1-3; CDR3: CSVVGGSSGNTIYF
V: TRBV9; size: NA; J: TRBJ2-3; CDR3: CASSVDEDTQYF
V: TRBV19; size: NA; J: TRBJ2-5; CDR3: CASRALGEETQYF
V: TRBV9; size: NA; J: TRBJ1-4; CDR3: CASSPSSSGEKLFF
V: TRBV11-2; size: NA; J: TRBJ2-7; CDR3: CASSYFRDTTYEQYF
V: TRBV6-1; size: NA; J: TRBJ1-5; CDR3: CASSPTGNQPQHF
V: TRBV29-1; size: NA; J: TRBJ1-3; CDR3: CSAEDSLIGNTIYF
V: TRBV7-2; size: NA; J: TRBJ1-5; CDR3: CASSLAGFNEPQHF
V: TRBV5-4; size: NA; J: TRBJ2-5; CDR3: CASSKGQQETQYF
V: TRBV7-6; size: NA; J: TRBJ2-2; CDR3: CASSLVTGRNTGELFF
V: TRBV7-9; size: NA; J: TRBJ2-1; CDR3: CASSLVRVSYNEQFF
V: TRBV28; size: NA; J: TRBJ2-2; CDR3: CASVMSGTTGELFF
V: TRBV5-1; size: NA; J: TRBJ1-6; CDR3: CASRDFDNSPLHF
V: TRBV18; size: NA; J: TRBJ2-3; CDR3: CASSPAGSTDTQYF